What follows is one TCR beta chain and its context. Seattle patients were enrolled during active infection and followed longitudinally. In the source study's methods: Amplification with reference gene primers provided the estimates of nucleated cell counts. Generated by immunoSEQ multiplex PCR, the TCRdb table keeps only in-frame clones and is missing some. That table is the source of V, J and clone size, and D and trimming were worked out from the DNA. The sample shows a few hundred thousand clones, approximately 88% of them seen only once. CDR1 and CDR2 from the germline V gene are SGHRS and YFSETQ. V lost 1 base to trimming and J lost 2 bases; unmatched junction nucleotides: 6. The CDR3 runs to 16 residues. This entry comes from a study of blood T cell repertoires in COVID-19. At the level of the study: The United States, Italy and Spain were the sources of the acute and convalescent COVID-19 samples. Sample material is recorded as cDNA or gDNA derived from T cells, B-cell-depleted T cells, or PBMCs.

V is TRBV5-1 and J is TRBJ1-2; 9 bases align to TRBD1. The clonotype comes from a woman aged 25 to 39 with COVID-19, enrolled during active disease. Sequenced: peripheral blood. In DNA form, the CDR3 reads TGCGCCAGCAGCTTGCGGACAGGGGTCAAGAACTATGGCTACACCTTC. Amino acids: CASSLRTGVKNYGYTF.